This TCR beta chain was observed in a study of OX40 agonist ivuxolimab in advanced cancers. TCRdb's copy holds only in-frame clones and misses some; the assay was immunoSEQ multiplex PCR. The data contain more than 65,000 clones, about 91% of them singletons. Per germline, CDR1 SQVTM and CDR2 ANQGSEA. Unmatched junction bases numbered 10, after V lost 5 bases and J lost 2 bases. This CDR3 spans 15 amino acids. The chain has TRBV29-1 and TRBJ2-7; 9 bases match TRBD1. This receptor was taken from an adult with an advanced solid tumor such as melanoma, head and neck, liver or kidney cancer. The material sequenced was CD4+ or CD8+ T cells sorted from blood, taken in a trial of the OX40 agonist ivuxolimab. The CDR3 region is CSVSGTGNTAYEQYF. CDR3 nucleotides: TGCAGCGTTAGCGGGACAGGGAACACAGCCTACGAGCAGTACTTC.